The next 4 T cell receptor beta chains were all read from a single sample in a study of T cell changes during pregnancy in multiple sclerosis. The data were produced by immunoSEQ multiplex PCR, yet TCRdb's version contains in-frame clones alone and is incomplete. Here the sample spans about 40,000 clones, just under 95% being singletons. Sequenced material: CD8+ T cells from peripheral blood mononuclear cells, taken in the third trimester of pregnancy. The receptors were sampled from a female donor with multiple sclerosis, enrolled in a pregnancy study.

V is TRBV27 and J is TRBJ1-3; D may be TRBD1 (5 bases). Germline V CDR1 and CDR2: MNHEY, SMNVEV (reference sequence). Trimming took off 4 bases at V and 1 base at J, with 8 bases between the two ends. This CDR3 is built from 14 residues. CDR3 in DNA: TGTGCCAGCAGTTCCGGGGGATCTGGAAACACCATATATTTT. Translated: CASSSGGSGNTIYF.

This sequence joins TRBV6-5 and TRBJ1-1, with 8 nucleotides matching TRBD1. The germline gives CDR1 MNHEY, CDR2 SVGAGI. CDR3 length equals 13 residues. The J segment lost 13 bases and the V segment lost 2 bases, leaving 9 bases of the junction unmatched. The CDR3 nucleotides are TGTGCCAGCAGTTACCGGCAGGGGGCCGAGGTTTTCTTT. This gives the protein CASSYRQGAEVFF.

The rearrangement joins TRBV30 to TRBJ1-2; a possible D gene is TRBD1 (6 bases). Between the trimmed V and J ends, which lost 8 bases and 8 bases, there was a span of 15 bases. CDR3 length: 11 residues. Germline CDR1 GTSNPN, CDR2 SVGIG (reference sequence). The CDR3 is CAGPQGWGYTF. The DNA of the CDR3 is TGTGCCGGCCCACAGGGTTGGGGCTACACCTTC.

The chain employs TRBV4-1 and TRBJ2-3; 8 bases line up with TRBD2. Germline V lookup: CDR1 MGHRA, CDR2 YSYEKL. The CDR3 loop spans 15 amino acids. Losses at the gene ends were 5 bases for V and 6 bases for J; bases not matched to a gene: 10. CDR3 sequence reads: CASSYLSGGADTQYF. CDR3 nucleotide sequence: TGCGCCAGCAGCTACCTCTCCGGGGGGGCGGATACGCAGTATTTT.